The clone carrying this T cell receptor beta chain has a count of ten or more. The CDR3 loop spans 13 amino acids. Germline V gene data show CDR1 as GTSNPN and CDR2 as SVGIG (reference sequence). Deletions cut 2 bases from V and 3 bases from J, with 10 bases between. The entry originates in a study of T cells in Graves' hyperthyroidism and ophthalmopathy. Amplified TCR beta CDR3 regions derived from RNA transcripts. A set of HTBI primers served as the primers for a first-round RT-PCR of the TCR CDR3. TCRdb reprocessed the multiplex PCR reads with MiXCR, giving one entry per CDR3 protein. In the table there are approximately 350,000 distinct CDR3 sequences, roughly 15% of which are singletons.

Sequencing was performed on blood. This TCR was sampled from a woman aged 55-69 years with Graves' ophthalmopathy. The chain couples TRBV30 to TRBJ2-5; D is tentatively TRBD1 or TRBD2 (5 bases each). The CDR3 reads CAWSSGAEETQYF. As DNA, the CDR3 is TGTGCCTGGAGTTCCGGGGCAGAAGAGACCCAGTACTTC.